This T cell receptor beta chain appears in the sequencing data of a study of beta chain features in type 1 diabetes. Study background: Healthy donors and patients had similar age, gender and cell yields.

In this sample, this clone turned up a few times. Antigen: not known. The study's findings and limits: Since sequencing was performed on cDNA, cells with high TCR expression could be over-represented. Healthy donors had naive, central memory and Treg TCRB repertoires that appeared less similar than those seen among patients.

The sequenced template was cDNA made from the entire isolated RNA. The data were produced by immunoSEQ multiplex PCR, yet TCRdb's version contains in-frame clones alone and is incomplete. The table records hundreds of thousands of clones, roughly 12% of them present only once. The source of this sequence is a young man in good health. Sequencing was performed on naive CD4+ T cells from blood.

CDR3 in amino acids: CASSYSLREFSYEQYF. Here the CDR3 DNA reads TGTGCCAGCAGTTACTCGCTGCGGGAGTTCTCCTACGAGCAGTACTTC. V and J are TRBV6-5 and TRBJ2-7, with 7 bases that match TRBD2. From germline, CDR1 is MNHEY and CDR2 SVGAGI. J was trimmed by 0 bases and V by 0 bases; bases with no gene match: 5. CDR3 length equals 16 residues.